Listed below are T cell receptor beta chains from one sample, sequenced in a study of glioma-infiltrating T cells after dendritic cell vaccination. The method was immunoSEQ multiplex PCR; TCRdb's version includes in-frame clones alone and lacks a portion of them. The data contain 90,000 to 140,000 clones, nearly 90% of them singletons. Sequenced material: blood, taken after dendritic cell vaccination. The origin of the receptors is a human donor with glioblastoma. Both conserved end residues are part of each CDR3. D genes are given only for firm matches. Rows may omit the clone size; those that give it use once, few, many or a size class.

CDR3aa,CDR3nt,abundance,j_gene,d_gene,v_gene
CASSSQGAATGELFF,TGTGCCAGCAGCTCACAGGGCGCTGCCACCGGGGAGCTGTTTTTT,once,TRBJ2-2,NA,TRBV7-8
CATTGTSGRRYTQYF,TGTGCCACCACAGGGACTAGCGGGAGACGGTATACGCAGTATTTT,NA,TRBJ2-3,TRBD2,TRBV6-5
CASSPLLGEGGTEAFF,TGTGCCAGCTCACCACTCCTGGGGGAGGGGGGCACTGAAGCTTTCTTT,NA,TRBJ1-1,NA,TRBV18
CASSVGGTGGIYGYTF,TGTGCCAGCAGCGTCGGGGGGACAGGGGGAATCTATGGCTACACCTTC,few,TRBJ1-2,TRBD1,TRBV11-3
CASTTKGGNQPQHF,TGTGCCAGCACTACAAAGGGGGGCAATCAGCCCCAGCATTTT,NA,TRBJ1-5,NA,TRBV27
CASSGGGRTGELFF,TGTGCCAGCAGCGGGGGTGGTAGGACCGGGGAGCTGTTTTTT,NA,TRBJ2-2,NA,TRBV2
CAISGTGTDEKLFF,TGTGCCATCAGTGGAACAGGGACCGATGAAAAACTGTTTTTT,NA,TRBJ1-4,NA,TRBV10-3
CASSQGEGQPYGYTF,TGCGCCAGCAGCCAAGGCGAGGGACAGCCCTATGGCTACACCTTC,NA,TRBJ1-2,TRBD1,TRBV4-1
CASSYRQAWDQPQHF,TGTGCCAGCAGTTACCGACAGGCCTGGGATCAGCCCCAGCATTTT,NA,TRBJ1-5,NA,TRBV6-6
CASSFNEGTDTQYF,TGTGCCAGCAGCTTCAACGAGGGAACAGATACGCAGTATTTT,NA,TRBJ2-3,NA,TRBV7-2
CASRVAGGLGAKNIQYF,TGCGCCAGCAGGGTAGCGGGGGGGTTGGGAGCCAAAAACATTCAGTACTTC,NA,TRBJ2-4,TRBD2,TRBV10-2
CASSERSGGRSTDTQYF,TGTGCCAGCAGTGAACGAAGCGGGGGGCGGAGCACAGATACGCAGTATTTT,NA,TRBJ2-3,TRBD2,TRBV6-1
CASSSIRSGRYEQYF,TGTGCCAGCAGCTCTATACGGTCAGGCCGTTACGAGCAGTACTTC,NA,TRBJ2-7,NA,TRBV7-9
CASSIAQDAYEQYF,TGTGCCAGTAGTATAGCTCAGGATGCCTACGAGCAGTACTTC,NA,TRBJ2-7,NA,TRBV19
CASSLDAGGYNEQFF,TGTGCCAGCAGCTTAGATGCAGGGGGATACAATGAGCAGTTCTTC,NA,TRBJ2-1,TRBD1,TRBV7-9
CASSRDRGDWSEAFF,TGTGCCAGCAGCCGGGACAGGGGGGACTGGTCTGAAGCTTTCTTT,NA,TRBJ1-1,TRBD1,TRBV2
CASSPGWSGANVLTF,TGTGCCAGCAGTCCCGGTTGGTCTGGGGCCAACGTCCTGACTTTC,NA,TRBJ2-6,NA,TRBV6-5
CASSPRGSGTDTQYF,TGTGCCAGTAGCCCCCGGGGTAGCGGCACAGATACGCAGTATTTT,once,TRBJ2-3,NA,TRBV19
CASSEGTGGSYGYTF,TGCGCCAGCAGTGAAGGGACAGGGGGGAGCTATGGCTACACCTTC,once,TRBJ1-2,TRBD1,TRBV10-2
CASGLTGTTFF,TGTGCTAGTGGTTTAACCGGGACAACGTTCTTC,NA,TRBJ2-1,NA,TRBV12-5
CASSNDRGQETQYF,TGTGCCAGTAGTAACGACAGGGGCCAAGAGACCCAGTACTTC,few,TRBJ2-5,TRBD1,TRBV19
CASSSGYGYTF,TGTGCCAGTAGTTCAGGTTATGGCTACACCTTC,NA,TRBJ1-2,NA,TRBV27
CASNGLNSPLHF,TGTGCCAGCAACGGACTAAATTCCCCCCTCCACTTT,NA,TRBJ1-6,NA,TRBV6-5
CASAGLRTTNEKLFF,TGTGCCAGCGCGGGATTACGGACAACTAATGAAAAACTGTTTTTT,NA,TRBJ1-4,NA,TRBV2